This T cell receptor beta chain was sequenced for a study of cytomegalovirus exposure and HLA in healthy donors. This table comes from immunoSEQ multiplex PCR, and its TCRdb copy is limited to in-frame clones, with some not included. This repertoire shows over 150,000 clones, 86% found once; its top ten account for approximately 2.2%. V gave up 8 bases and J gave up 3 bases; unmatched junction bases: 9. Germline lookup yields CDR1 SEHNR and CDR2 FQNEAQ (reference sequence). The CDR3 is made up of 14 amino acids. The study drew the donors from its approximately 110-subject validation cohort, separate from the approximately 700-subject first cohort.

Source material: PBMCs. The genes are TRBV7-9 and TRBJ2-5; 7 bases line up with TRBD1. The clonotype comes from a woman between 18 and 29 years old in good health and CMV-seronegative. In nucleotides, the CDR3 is TGTGCCAGCGCTCCCGGGACAGCAAAAGAGACCCAGTACTTC. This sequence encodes CASAPGTAKETQYF.